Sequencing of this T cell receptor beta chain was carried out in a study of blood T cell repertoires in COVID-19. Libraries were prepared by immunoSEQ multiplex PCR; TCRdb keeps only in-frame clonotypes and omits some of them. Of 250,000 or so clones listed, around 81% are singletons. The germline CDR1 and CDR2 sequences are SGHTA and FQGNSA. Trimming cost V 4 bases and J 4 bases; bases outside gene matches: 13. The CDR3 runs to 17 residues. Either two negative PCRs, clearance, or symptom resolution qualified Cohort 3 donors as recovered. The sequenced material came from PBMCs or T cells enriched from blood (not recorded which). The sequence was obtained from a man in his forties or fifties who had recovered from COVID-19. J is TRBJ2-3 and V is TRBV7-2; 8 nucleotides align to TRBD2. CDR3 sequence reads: CASSSPGGPGFADTQYF. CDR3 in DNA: TGTGCCAGCAGCTCACCGGGGGGGCCTGGGTTCGCAGATACGCAGTATTTT.